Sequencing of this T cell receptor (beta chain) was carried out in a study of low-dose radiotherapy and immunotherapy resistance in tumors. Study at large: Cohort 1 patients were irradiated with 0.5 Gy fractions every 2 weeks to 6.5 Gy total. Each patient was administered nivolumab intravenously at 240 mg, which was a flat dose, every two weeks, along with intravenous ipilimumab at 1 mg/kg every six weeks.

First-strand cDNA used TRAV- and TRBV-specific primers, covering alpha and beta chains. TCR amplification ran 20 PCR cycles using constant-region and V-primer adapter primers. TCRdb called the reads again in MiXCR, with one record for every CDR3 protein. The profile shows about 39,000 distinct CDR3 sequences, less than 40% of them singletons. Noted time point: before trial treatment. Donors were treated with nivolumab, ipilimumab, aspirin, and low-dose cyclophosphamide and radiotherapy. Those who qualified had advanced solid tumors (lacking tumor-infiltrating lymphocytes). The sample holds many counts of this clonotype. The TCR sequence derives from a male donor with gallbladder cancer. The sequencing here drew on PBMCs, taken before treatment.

This CDR3 is CASSLEAGTEAFF. Written as DNA, the CDR3 is TGTGCCAGCAGCTTAGAGGCGGGCACTGAAGCTTTCTTT. The chain is built from TRBV7-6 and TRBJ1-1; no clear D gene. Per the germline V gene, CDR1 is SGHVS and CDR2 is FNYEAQ. The CDR3 extends over 13 amino acids. V lost 1 base to trimming and J lost 4 bases, with 7 bases between them.